One and the same sample provided the 6 T cell receptor beta chains below, sequenced in a study of blood T cell repertoires in COVID-19. Using immunoSEQ multiplex PCR, the repertoire was profiled, and TCRdb retains in-frame clones only, with some absent. Of tens of thousands of clones in the sample, more than 75% were seen once. Sample: peripheral blood. These receptors all stem from a human donor in a cohort sampled during active COVID-19.

The chain links TRBV10-1 to TRBJ2-6; 9 nucleotides agree with TRBD2. This CDR3 contains 20 residues. Per germline, CDR1 WNHNN and CDR2 SYGVQD (reference sequence). V dropped 2 bases and J dropped 1; count of bases not matched to a gene: 12. This CDR3 is CASSERLAVTPPSGANVLTF. In nucleotides, the CDR3 is TGCGCCAGCAGTGAGAGACTAGCGGTTACCCCCCCTTCTGGGGCCAACGTCCTGACTTTC.

This chain joins TRBV7-6 and TRBJ2-2, with 10 bases fitting TRBD2. Trimming at V came to 6 bases and at J to 7 bases, leaving 8 bases not matched to a gene. The CDR3 is made up of 15 amino acids. Germline assignment: CDR1 SGHVS and CDR2 FNYEAQ. CDR3 residues: CASRLSGGAVGELFF. CDR3 bases: TGTGCCAGCAGACTAAGCGGGGGGGCGGTCGGGGAGCTGTTTTTT.

CDR3 DNA: TGTGCTAGTGGTTTGGTCGGTTCTAATGAAAAACTGTTTTTT. Its protein product is CASGLVGSNEKLFF. This rearrangement joins TRBV12-5 to TRBJ1-4; no clear D gene. CDR3 length equals 14 residues. V lost 0 bases and J lost 3, with 5 bases in between. Germline V lookup: CDR1 LGHNT, CDR2 FRNRAP.

V is TRBV6-2 or TRBV6-3 and J is TRBJ2-7; D is perhaps TRBD2 (5 bases). Deletions cut 5 bases from V and 6 bases from J, with 14 bases between. The germline V gene has CDR1 MNHEY and CDR2 SVGEGT. The CDR3 is 13 amino acids. CDR3 amino acids: CASSPNGMGEQYF. The DNA of the CDR3 is TGTGCCAGCAGTCCGAACGGGATGGGCGAGCAGTACTTC.

The rearrangement links TRBV7-3 to TRBJ2-5, with TRBD2 matching over 10 bases. Germline lookup yields CDR1 SGHTA and CDR2 FQGTGA. The trim removed 5 bases at V and 5 bases at J, leaving 8 bases unmatched. The CDR3 extends over 15 amino acids. CDR3: CASSLTSGAGETQYF. The DNA of the CDR3 is TGTGCCAGCAGCCTCACTAGCGGGGCGGGGGAGACCCAGTACTTC.

The chain recombines TRBV27 with TRBJ1-5; 7 nucleotides align to TRBD1. The V gene end was trimmed by 4 bases and the J gene end by 3 bases; junction bases not matched to a gene: 9. This CDR3 is 16 amino acids long. CDR1 and CDR2 from the germline V gene are MNHEY and SMNVEV (reference sequence). The chain's CDR3 is CASSSLSGTDNQPQHF. The CDR3 DNA sequence: TGTGCCAGCAGTTCTTTGTCCGGGACAGACAATCAGCCCCAGCATTTT.